Detailed here is one T cell receptor beta chain. The target antigen is unknown. This entry comes from a study of a mutant IDH1 vaccine in newly diagnosed glioma. The germline V gene has CDR1 SGHTA and CDR2 FQGNSA. Trimming took 8 bases from V and 0 from J, leaving 4 bases between them. CDR3 size: 11 residues. The method was immunoSEQ multiplex PCR; TCRdb's version includes in-frame clones alone and lacks a portion of them. The top ten hold about 2.2% of the sample, which has roughly 32,000 clones, roughly 90% seen once. Specified time point: week 47, end of study. Doses consisted of 300 ug of mutant IDH1 20-mer peptide each, paired with topical imiquimod. All eight of the vaccinations patients received fell in weeks 1, 3, 5, 7, 11, 15, 19 and 23.

This rearrangement joins TRBV7-2 to TRBJ1-1; no clear D gene. This specimen was PBMCs, taken from a glioma patient whose treatment included an IDH1 peptide vaccine. The TCR comes from a middle-aged man with glioma. CDR3 sequence: CASGVNTEAFF. The CDR3 DNA reads as TGTGCCAGCGGGGTGAACACTGAAGCTTTCTTT.